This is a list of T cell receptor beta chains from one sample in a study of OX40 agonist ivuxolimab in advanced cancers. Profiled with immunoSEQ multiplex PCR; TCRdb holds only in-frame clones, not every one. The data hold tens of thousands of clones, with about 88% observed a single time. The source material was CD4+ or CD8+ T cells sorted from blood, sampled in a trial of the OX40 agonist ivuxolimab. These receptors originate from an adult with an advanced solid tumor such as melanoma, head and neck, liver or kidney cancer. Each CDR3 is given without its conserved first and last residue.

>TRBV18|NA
ASSLRVSGTGTYEQY
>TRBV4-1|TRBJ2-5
ASSPGRGGQETQY
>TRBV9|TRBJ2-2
ASSVGGQSHGELF
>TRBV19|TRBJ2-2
ASSTTRTGTNTGELF
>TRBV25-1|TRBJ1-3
ASRWSGNTIY
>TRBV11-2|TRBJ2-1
ASSSVSVGYNEQF
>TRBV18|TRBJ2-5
ASSPQAGTQETQY
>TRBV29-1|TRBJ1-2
SVEATGGRYGYT
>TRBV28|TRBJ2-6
ASSLQSGANVLT
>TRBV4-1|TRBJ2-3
ASSREAGDITDTQY
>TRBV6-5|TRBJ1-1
ASSAPGQGATEAF